The T cell receptor (beta chain) under discussion was sequenced for a study of blood T cell repertoires in COVID-19. Looking at the study overall: The United States, Italy and Spain provided the acute and convalescent COVID-19 samples. In each case, the material was cDNA or gDNA derived from T cells, B-cell-depleted T cells, or PBMCs.

The CDR3 is 15 residues long. Looked up from germline, CDR1 is SGHVS and CDR2 is FQNEAQ. Unmatched junction bases numbered 12, after V lost 5 bases and J lost 10 bases. Per the original methods: Scientists estimated how many nucleated cells there were by amplifying reference gene primers. This table comes from immunoSEQ multiplex PCR, and its TCRdb copy is limited to in-frame clones, with some not included. V and J calls plus clone size are reproduced from that table; the DNA served to infer D and trimming. This sample has fewer than 250,000 clones, with around 83% found just once. The source of this sequence is a woman aged 45 to 65 with acute or convalescent COVID-19. V and J are TRBV7-8 and TRBJ2-1, with 9 bases fitting TRBD1. Sequenced sample: peripheral blood. CDR3 loop: CASSTIPGQGVEQFF. For the CDR3, the DNA is TGTGCCAGCAGCACCATCCCGGGACAGGGTGTGGAGCAGTTCTTC.